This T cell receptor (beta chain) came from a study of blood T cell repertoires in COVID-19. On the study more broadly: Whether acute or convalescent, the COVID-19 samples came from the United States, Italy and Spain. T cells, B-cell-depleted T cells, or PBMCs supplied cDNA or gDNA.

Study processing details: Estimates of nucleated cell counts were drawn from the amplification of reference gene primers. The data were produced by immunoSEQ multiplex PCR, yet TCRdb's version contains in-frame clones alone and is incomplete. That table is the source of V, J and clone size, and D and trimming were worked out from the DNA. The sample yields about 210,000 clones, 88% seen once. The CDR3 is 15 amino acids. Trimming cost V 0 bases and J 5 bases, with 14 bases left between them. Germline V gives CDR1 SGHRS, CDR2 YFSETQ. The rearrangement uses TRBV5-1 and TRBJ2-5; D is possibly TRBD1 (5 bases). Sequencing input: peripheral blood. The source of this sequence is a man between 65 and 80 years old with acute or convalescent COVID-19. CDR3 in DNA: TGCGCCAGCAGCTTGGTAGGGCCACCAGGGGAGACCCAGTACTTC. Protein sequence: CASSLVGPPGETQYF.